The entry below describes one T cell receptor (beta chain). These data come from a study of T cell responses to AZD1222 COVID-19 vaccine. Clones were read by immunoSEQ multiplex PCR, and TCRdb kept only the in-frame ones, dropping some. The sample lists about 120,000 clones, 70% to 90% occurring once. CDR1 and CDR2 (germline): SNHLY, FYNNEI. This CDR3 has 14 amino acids. The J segment lost 10 bases and the V segment lost 6 bases, leaving 8 bases of the junction unmatched. This sequence was found in an adult in good health. The starting material was peripheral blood, obtained on day 0 of AZD1222 vaccination. The chain couples TRBV2 to TRBJ1-6, with 8 bases fitting TRBD1. The CDR3 region is CASRPLGTGSPLHF. In nucleotides, the CDR3 is TGTGCCAGCAGGCCGTTGGGGACAGGCTCACCCCTCCACTTT.